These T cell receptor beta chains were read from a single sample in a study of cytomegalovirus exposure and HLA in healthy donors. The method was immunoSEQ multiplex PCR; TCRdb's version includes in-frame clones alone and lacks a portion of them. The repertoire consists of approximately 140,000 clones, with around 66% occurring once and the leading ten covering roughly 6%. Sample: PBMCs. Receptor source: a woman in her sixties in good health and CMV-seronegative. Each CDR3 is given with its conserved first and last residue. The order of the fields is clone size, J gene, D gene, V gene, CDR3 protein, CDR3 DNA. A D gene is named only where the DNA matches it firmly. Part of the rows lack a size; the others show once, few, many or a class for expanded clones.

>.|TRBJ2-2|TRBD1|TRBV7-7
CASSPTGQGVGTGELFF
TGTGCTAGCAGCCCGACGGGACAGGGGGTCGGGACCGGGGAGCTGTTTTTT
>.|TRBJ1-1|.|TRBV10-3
CAITPGRETEAFF
TGTGCCATCACCCCCGGGAGGGAAACTGAAGCTTTCTTT
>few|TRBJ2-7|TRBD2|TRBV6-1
CASSEGVSGVAYF
TGTGCCAGCAGTGAAGGGGTTAGCGGGGTCGCGTACTTC
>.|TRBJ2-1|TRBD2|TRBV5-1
CASSGGLAGGDEQFF
TGCGCCAGCAGCGGGGGACTAGCGGGGGGGGATGAGCAGTTCTTC
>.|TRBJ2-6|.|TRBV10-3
CAISLGAGRSGANVLTF
TGTGCCATCAGCCTGGGTGCGGGCCGCTCTGGGGCCAACGTCCTGACTTTC
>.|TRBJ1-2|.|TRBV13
CASSLRRGYGYTF
TGTGCCAGCAGCTTGCGCAGGGGTTATGGCTACACCTTC
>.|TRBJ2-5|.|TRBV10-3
CAISESPGEETQYF
TGTGCCATCAGTGAGTCGCCAGGGGAAGAGACCCAGTACTTC
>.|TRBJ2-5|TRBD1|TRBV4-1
CASSPGRGGLETQYF
TGCGCCAGCAGCCCTGGTAGAGGGGGCCTCGAGACCCAGTACTTC
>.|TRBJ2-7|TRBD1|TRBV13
CASSSTVKDRAKPYEQYF
TGTGCCAGCAGCTCTACTGTCAAGGACAGGGCAAAACCCTACGAGCAGTACTTC
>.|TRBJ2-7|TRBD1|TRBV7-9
CASSLTPRGRLVYEQYF
TGTGCCAGCAGCCTCACCCCGAGGGGGCGACTGGTCTACGAGCAGTACTTC
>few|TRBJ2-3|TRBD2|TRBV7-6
CASSLTIGREVTDTQYF
TGTGCCAGCAGCCTCACTATTGGGAGGGAGGTCACAGATACGCAGTATTTT
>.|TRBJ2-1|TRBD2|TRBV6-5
CASSLAGLYNEQFF
TGTGCCAGCAGTTTAGCGGGGCTTTACAATGAGCAGTTCTTC
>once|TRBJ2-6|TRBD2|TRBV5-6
CASSLAGGFANVLTF
TGTGCCAGCAGTCTAGCGGGAGGCTTCGCCAACGTCCTGACTTTC
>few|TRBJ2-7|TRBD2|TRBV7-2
CASSRTSLAYEQYF
TGTGCCAGCAGCCGTACTTCACTAGCGTACGAGCAGTACTTC
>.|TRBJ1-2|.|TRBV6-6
CASSQLGRGDRYGYTF
TGTGCCAGCAGTCAATTAGGGAGGGGCGATAGGTATGGCTACACCTTC
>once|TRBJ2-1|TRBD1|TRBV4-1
CASSQERRTGVHEQFF
TGCGCCAGCAGCCAAGAGCGAAGGACAGGGGTGCATGAGCAGTTCTTC
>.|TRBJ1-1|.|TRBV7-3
CASSLGQGTEAFF
TGTGCCAGCAGCTTGGGTCAGGGCACTGAAGCTTTCTTT
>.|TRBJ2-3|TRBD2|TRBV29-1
CSVEVGGITDTQYF
TGCAGCGTTGAAGTGGGAGGGATCACAGATACGCAGTATTTT
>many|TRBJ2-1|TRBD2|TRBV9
CASSGPGTSYYNEQFF
TGTGCCAGCAGCGGACCCGGGACTAGTTACTACAATGAGCAGTTCTTC
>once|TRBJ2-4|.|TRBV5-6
CASSLVTLLAKNIQYF
TGTGCCAGCAGCCTGGTGACTCTCCTAGCCAAAAACATTCAGTACTTC
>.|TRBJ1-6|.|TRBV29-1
CSVDTGHINSPLHF
TGCAGCGTCGATACGGGACACATTAATTCACCCCTCCACTTT
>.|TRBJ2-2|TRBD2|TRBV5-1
CASGSVPGGQTGELFF
TGCGCCAGCGGTTCGGTTCCGGGAGGGCAGACCGGGGAGCTGTTTTTT
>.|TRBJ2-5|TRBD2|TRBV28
CASLAGGGETQYF
TGTGCCAGCCTAGCGGGAGGGGGAGAGACCCAGTACTTC
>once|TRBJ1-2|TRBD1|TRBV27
CASSLWGQGAGYTF
TGTGCCAGCAGTTTATGGGGACAGGGAGCTGGCTACACCTTC
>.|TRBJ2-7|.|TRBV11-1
CASSLGGPGYEQYF
TGTGCCAGCAGCCTAGGCGGGCCGGGATACGAGCAGTACTTC
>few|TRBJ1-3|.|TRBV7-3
CASSPVGGRDTIYF
TGTGCCAGCAGCCCTGTGGGGGGGCGAGACACCATATATTTT
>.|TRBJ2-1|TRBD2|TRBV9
CASSASTLRGGGQFF
TGTGCCAGCAGCGCATCTACTCTGCGGGGGGGCGGGCAGTTCTTC
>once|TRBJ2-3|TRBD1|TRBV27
CASSPHRGSTSTDTQYF
TGTGCCAGCAGCCCACACAGGGGCTCAACTAGCACAGATACGCAGTATTTT
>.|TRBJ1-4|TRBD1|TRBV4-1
CASSLGQGDEKLFF
TGCGCCAGCAGCCTTGGACAGGGGGATGAAAAACTGTTTTTT
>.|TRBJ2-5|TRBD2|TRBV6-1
CASRAGGRETQYF
TGTGCCAGCAGAGCGGGAGGGAGGGAGACCCAGTACTTC
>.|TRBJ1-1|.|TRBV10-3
CAISDSQGNTEAFF
TGTGCCATCAGTGATTCCCAGGGAAACACTGAAGCTTTCTTT
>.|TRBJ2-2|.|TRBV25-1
CASRQGRGDTGELFF
TGTGCCTCTCGACAAGGGCGGGGAGACACCGGGGAGCTGTTTTTT
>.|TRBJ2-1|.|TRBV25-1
CASMERGGGSSYNEQFF
TGTGCCAGCATGGAACGAGGGGGGGGGAGCTCCTACAATGAGCAGTTCTTC
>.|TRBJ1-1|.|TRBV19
CASSIVGIRNTEAFF
TGTGCCAGTAGTATAGTCGGGATTAGGAACACTGAAGCTTTCTTT
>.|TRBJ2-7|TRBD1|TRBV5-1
CASSVGGTGHEQYF
TGCGCCAGCAGCGTCGGGGGGACAGGGCACGAGCAGTACTTC
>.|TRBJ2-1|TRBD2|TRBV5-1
CASSSGLAGVHEQFF
TGCGCCAGCAGCTCCGGACTAGCGGGAGTCCATGAGCAGTTCTTC
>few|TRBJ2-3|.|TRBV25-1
CASSEIAGSTDTQYF
TGTGCCAGCAGTGAAATAGCCGGAAGCACAGATACGCAGTATTTT
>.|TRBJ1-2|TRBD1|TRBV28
CASRSGGDGYTF
TGTGCCAGCCGGTCAGGGGGCGATGGCTACACCTTC
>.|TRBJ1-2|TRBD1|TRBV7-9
CSSSWIGTGDGYTF
TGTTCCAGCAGCTGGATCGGGACAGGGGATGGCTACACCTTC
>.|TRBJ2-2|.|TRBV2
CASSEGGRDGELFF
TGTGCCAGCAGTGAGGGGGGGCGGGACGGGGAGCTGTTTTTT
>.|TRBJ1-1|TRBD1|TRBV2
CASSQGGDTEAFF
TGTGCCAGCTCACAGGGGGGAGACACTGAAGCTTTCTTT
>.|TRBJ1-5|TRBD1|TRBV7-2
CASSRSGGNQPQHF
TGTGCCAGCAGCCGATCAGGGGGGAATCAGCCCCAGCATTTT
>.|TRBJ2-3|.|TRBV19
CASRVGAPGGTDTQYF
TGTGCCAGTAGGGTGGGGGCCCCAGGAGGTACAGATACGCAGTATTTT
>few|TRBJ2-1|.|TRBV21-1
CASSKTSKAVRGVYYNEQFF
TGTGCCAGCAGCAAAACGAGTAAAGCGGTCAGGGGTGTGTACTACAATGAGCAGTTCTTC
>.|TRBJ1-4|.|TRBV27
CASRFAGGSDNEKLFF
TGTGCCAGTCGGTTCGCCGGGGGGTCGGATAATGAAAAACTGTTTTTT
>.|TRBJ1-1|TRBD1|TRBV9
CASSVQGAAGTEAFF
TGTGCCAGCAGCGTACAGGGGGCAGCGGGCACTGAAGCTTTCTTT
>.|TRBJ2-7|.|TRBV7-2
CASSQGSQTIYEQYF
TGTGCCAGCTCCCAGGGGTCCCAAACGATTTACGAGCAGTACTTC
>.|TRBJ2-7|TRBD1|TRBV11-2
CASRNSGGPYEQYF
TGTGCCAGCAGGAACTCAGGGGGCCCCTACGAGCAGTACTTC